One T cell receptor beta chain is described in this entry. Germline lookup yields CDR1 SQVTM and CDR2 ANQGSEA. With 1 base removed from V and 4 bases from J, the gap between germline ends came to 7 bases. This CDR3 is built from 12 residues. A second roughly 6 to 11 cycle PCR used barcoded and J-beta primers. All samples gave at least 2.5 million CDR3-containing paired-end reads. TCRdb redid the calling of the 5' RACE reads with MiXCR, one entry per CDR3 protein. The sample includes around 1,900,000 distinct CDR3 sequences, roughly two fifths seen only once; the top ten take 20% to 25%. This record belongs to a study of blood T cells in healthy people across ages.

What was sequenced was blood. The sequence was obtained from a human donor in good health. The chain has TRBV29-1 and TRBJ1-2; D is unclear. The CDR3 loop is CSVEGPVYGYTF. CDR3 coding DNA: TGCAGCGTTGAAGGGCCTGTCTATGGCTACACCTTC.